Sequencing of this T cell receptor beta chain was carried out in a study of shared clonotypes between healthy human individuals. Profiling relied on immunoSEQ multiplex PCR, and the TCRdb table lists in-frame clones only, not all of them. Among about 660,000 clones listed, approximately 79% were seen once. V lost 5 bases, J lost 1 base, and 11 bases stayed unmatched. There are 18 residues in the CDR3. CDR1 and CDR2 (germline): SNHLY, FYNNEI. Sequencing used memory CD4+ T cells sorted from blood. The subset is: CD45RA-negative fraction. This clonotype originated in a woman between 25 and 40 years old in good health. The chain links TRBV2 to TRBJ2-3, with 11 nucleotides matching TRBD2. CDR3 nucleotide sequence: TGTGCCAGCAGTAAAGGACTAGCGGGCCGGACCCGCACAGATACGCAGTATTTT. It specifies CASSKGLAGRTRTDTQYF.